The T cell receptor (beta chain) described here comes from a study of shared clonotypes between healthy human individuals. Naive CD8 populations comprised CD45RO-negative cells positively selected for CCR7, excluding terminally differentiated effector memory CD45RA+ cells. Deep-level settings were used for running the assay. Over several immunoSEQ plates, each subset's genomic DNA was distributed in even portions. Assay: immunoSEQ multiplex PCR; the TCRdb copy retains only in-frame clones and omits some. The data show about 2.1 million clones, just under 95% seen once. What was sequenced was naive CD8+ T cells from PBMCs. This receptor was obtained from a man aged 18 to 29 in good health. Some clones in this sample may be carry-over from other donors' samples.

CDR3 sequence: CASSLRVPGETQYF. In nucleotides, the CDR3 is TGTGCCAGCAGTTTACGGGTCCCGGGAGAGACCCAGTACTTC. The V call is TRBV27, the J call TRBJ2-5; the D is unclear. CDR1 and CDR2 (germline): MNHEY, SMNVEV (reference sequence). The V and J ends lost 2 bases and 4 bases respectively, with 11 bases between them. CDR3 length: 14 amino acids.